This T cell receptor (beta chain) was sequenced for a study of molecular identifiers for immune sequencing clone quantification. A single record per CDR3 protein comes from TCRdb applying MiXCR to the PCR reads. The data hold some 650,000 distinct CDR3 sequences, with 20% observed a single time. Germline V gene sequence: CDR1 MDHEN, CDR2 SYDVKM. The CDR3 is 14 amino acids. V was pared by 7 bases and J by 4 bases, with 16 bases between. This clonotype was seen ten or more times. The source is a human donor in good health. Some libraries in this study had Jurkat cell RNA spiked in. Sequencing was done on a sample of naive CD8+ T cells from blood, with Jurkat cell RNA spiked in. Subset noted: FACS-sorted CD8+CD4-CCR7+CD45RA+ naive T cells. The J gene is TRBJ1-1, the V gene TRBV28; the D gene is possibly TRBD1 (5 bases). The CDR3 coding sequence is TGTGCCAGCACCCTTCGTGGGGCGCGCACTGAAGCTTTCTTT. Amino acids: CASTLRGARTEAFF. The entire variable domain, with the rest obtained from reference TRBV28 and TRBJ1-1, is as follows: DVKVTQSSRYLVKRTGEKVFLECVQDMDHENMFWYRQDPGLGLRLIYFSYDVKMKEKGDIPEGYSVSREKKERFSLILESASTNQTSMYLCASTLRGARTEAFFGQGTRLTVV.